Below, 30 T cell receptor beta chains from the same sample are listed, as sequenced in a study of blood T cells in healthy people across ages. It was with a sample-barcoded 5' primer and a J-beta primer mix that a second PCR of about 7 to 12 cycles was run. TCRdb recomputed calls from the 5' RACE reads with MiXCR, one row per CDR3 protein. The sample has 1.5 million to 2 million distinct CDR3 sequences, under 30% seen once. The sequencing input was blood. The receptors shown here come from a woman in her thirties in good health.

This clonotype was recorded only once. Relative to the germline gene, one junction end is altered; a read error may explain this. This rearrangement joins TRBV2 to TRBJ2-7, with D perhaps TRBD2 (7 bases). Germline V gives CDR1 SNHLY, CDR2 FYNNEI. The CDR3 length is 15 residues. The CDR3 protein is CGSGMGRAGANEQYF. CDR3 DNA: TGTGGCAGCGGGATGGGACGTGCAGGGGCCAACGAGCAGTACTTC. The entire variable domain, with the rest obtained from reference TRBV2 and TRBJ2-7, is as follows: EPEVTQTPSHQVTQMGQEVILRCVPISNHLYFYWYRQILGQKVEFLVSFYNNEISEKSEIFDDQFSVERPDGSNFTLKIRSTKLEDSAMYFCGSGMGRAGANEQYFGPGTRLTVT.

The chain is built from TRBV6-5 and TRBJ1-5, with a tentative D call TRBD1 (6 bases). CDR1 MNHEY and CDR2 SVGAGI come from the germline V gene. V lost 7 bases, J lost 9 bases, and 16 bases lay in between. This CDR3 region has 13 residues. Here the CDR3 DNA reads TGTGCCAGCACTCAAGGACGGGGGCGGCCCCAGCATTTT. Translation: CASTQGRGRPQHF.

V gene TRBV25-1 combines with J gene TRBJ2-4; 8 bases are a match to TRBD2. Trimming at V came to 2 bases and at J to 8 bases, leaving 8 bases not matched to a gene. Germline CDR1 reads MGHDK; CDR2 reads SYGVNS. This CDR3 is 15 amino acids long. The CDR3 DNA reads TGTGCCAGCAGTGAAACCCCTCGCGGGAGGTACATTCAGTACTTC. Residues: CASSETPRGRYIQYF.

This clonotype was seen at least ten times. This chain connects TRBV6-6 to TRBJ2-1, with 10 bases aligning to TRBD2. Germline V lookup: CDR1 MNHNY, CDR2 SVGAGI (reference sequence). The V segment lost 6 bases and the J segment 4 bases; nucleotides outside the gene matches: 9. The CDR3 runs 16 residues. The CDR3 coding sequence is TGTGCCAGCAGAAGGAATAGCGGGGGGAGGTACAATGAGCAGTTCTTC. Translated: CASRRNSGGRYNEQFF.

V gene TRBV20-1 combines with J gene TRBJ2-7; TRBD2 agrees at 9 bases. The V gene's germline CDR1 is DFQATT and CDR2 SNEGSKA (reference sequence). V gave up 3 bases and J gave up 9 bases; unmatched junction bases: 9. This CDR3 comprises 13 residues. The CDR3 DNA reads TGCAGTGCTAGGTCATTAGCGGGAGAGACGCAGTACTTC. This sequence encodes CSARSLAGETQYF.

V usage is TRBV14 and J usage is TRBJ2-1; D may be TRBD2 (6 bases). This CDR3 contains 12 residues. V was shortened by 4 bases and J by 12 bases, with 13 bases between the two germline ends. CDR1 SGHDN and CDR2 FVKESK come from the germline V gene. This CDR3 reads CASSPQGRRQFF. DNA of the CDR3: TGTGCCAGCAGCCCCCAAGGGAGGAGGCAGTTCTTC.

This clonotype showed up many times. In DNA, the CDR3 is TGTGCCAGCAGCTTTTCAGGGACCCTCCTGGGGGCCAACGTCCTGACTTTC. Translation gives CASSFSGTLLGANVLTF. The V and J genes are TRBV7-2 and TRBJ2-6, with D perhaps TRBD1 or TRBD2 (5 bases each). Germline CDR1 is SGHTA and CDR2 is FQGNSA. V shed 3 bases and J shed 4 bases, with 16 bases lying between them. The CDR3 is 17 residues long.

This clonotype was counted a single time. A much larger clone lies one base from this, so it may be a read error. This rearrangement joins TRBV2 to TRBJ1-2; D gene uncertain. The CDR3 loop spans 15 amino acids. The germline V gene encodes CDR1 SNHLY and CDR2 FYNNEI. With 7 bases removed from V and 7 bases from J, the gap between germline ends came to 22 bases. The CDR3 region is CASIPGRGAMLGYTF. Written as DNA, the CDR3 is TGTGCCAGCATCCCAGGTCGGGGTGCGATGCTTGGCTACACCTTC.

A note on this clonotype: One end of the junction does not line up with germline, which may come from a read error. The rearrangement links TRBV10-3 to TRBJ2-1; 12 nucleotides agree with TRBD1. The CDR3 is 15 amino acids. Per germline, CDR1 ENHRY and CDR2 SYGVKD. CDR3 sequence: CVISYPGQGAGEQFF. The CDR3 region has the DNA TGTGTCATCAGTTACCCGGGACAGGGGGCAGGTGAGCAGTTCTTC.

Points on this clonotype: This likely comes from a read error, as the CDR3 has no conserved phenylalanine or tryptophan at its end. The rearrangement links TRBV5-1 to TRBJ1-4; D not certain. The CDR3 covers 15 residues. V shed 5 bases and J shed 3 bases, with 14 bases lying between them. Germline lookup yields CDR1 SGHRS and CDR2 YFSETQ. Written as DNA, the CDR3 is TGCGCCAGCAGGGACGAGGGTCTTCCTAATGAAAAACTGTTTGTT. It encodes CASRDEGLPNEKLFV.

The V gene is TRBV2, the J gene TRBJ2-1, with a tentative D call TRBD2 (5 bases). The J call may be in error: the DNA end matches TRBJ2-7 better. Looked up from germline, CDR1 is SNHLY and CDR2 is FYNNEI. The CDR3 runs to 12 residues. The CDR3 loop reads CASGAARDEQYF. CDR3 sequence (DNA): TGTGCCAGTGGAGCGGCAAGGGATGAGCAGTACTTC.

This sequence joins TRBV6-2 or TRBV6-3 and TRBJ2-5, with D maybe TRBD2 (5 bases). The DNA end is a closer match to TRBJ2-7, so the J assignment may be wrong. The CDR3 extends over 11 amino acids. Germline V gives CDR1 MNHEY, CDR2 SVGEGT. In DNA form, the CDR3 reads TGTGCCAGCAAGGAGAGGGACGAGCAGTACTTC. This encodes CASKERDEQYF.

The J gene is TRBJ1-2, the V gene TRBV9; TRBD1 aligns across 9 bases. After removal of 3 bases from V and 4 bases from J, the junction contained 7 bases not matched to a gene. The germline gives CDR1 SGDLS, CDR2 YYNGEE. The CDR3 length is 15 residues. CDR3: CASSDQGTGTYGYTF. For the CDR3, the DNA is TGTGCCAGCAGCGATCAAGGGACAGGGACCTATGGCTACACCTTC.

The V call is TRBV29-1, the J call TRBJ1-1, with D possibly being TRBD1 (5 bases). V dropped 4 bases and J dropped 0 bases, with 9 bases sitting between them. The germline CDR1 and CDR2 sequences are SQVTM and ANQGSEA. The CDR3 is made up of 13 amino acids. The CDR3 DNA follows: TGCAGCGTTGTGGGGCCATTGAACACTGAAGCTTTCTTT. Translating gives CSVVGPLNTEAFF.

This clonotype was recorded a few times. The chain is built from TRBV5-1 and TRBJ1-1; TRBD1 matches 11 bases. There are 14 residues in the CDR3. V trimming: 5 bases; J trimming: 4 bases; junction bases outside the gene matches: 4. The germline V gene encodes CDR1 SGHRS and CDR2 YFSETQ. This chain's CDR3 is CASRDGTGGTEAFF. The DNA for the CDR3 is TGCGCCAGCAGGGATGGGACAGGGGGCACTGAAGCTTTCTTT.

The table lists this clonotype with a few counts. The chain links TRBV9 to TRBJ1-1; D uncertain. With 0 bases removed from V and 2 bases from J, the gap between germline ends came to 8 bases. The CDR3 extends over 14 amino acids. CDR1 is SGDLS, CDR2 YYNGEE, per germline. The CDR3 DNA is TGTGCCAGCAGCGTAGGTCCAGGCAACACTGAAGCTTTCTTT. Protein sequence: CASSVGPGNTEAFF.

This clonotype was detected only a few times. The chain joins TRBV20-1 to TRBJ1-2, with D hard to call. Germline CDR1 reads DFQATT; CDR2 reads SNEGSKA (reference sequence). CDR3 length: 12 residues. Trimming left V 3 bases short and J 4 bases short, with 9 bases between. CDR3 nucleotide sequence: TGCAGTGCTAGCCACGAGAGCTATGGCTACACCTTC. It yields the protein CSASHESYGYTF.

The CDR3, as DNA: TGCAGTGCTACTATTAATTATGAGCAGTTCTTC. This translates into CSATINYEQFF. This chain links TRBV20-1 with TRBJ2-1; no firm D call. The CDR3 contains 11 residues. The germline CDR1 and CDR2 sequences are DFQATT and SNEGSKA (reference sequence). V lost 4 bases and J lost 8, with 9 bases in between.

This clonotype has only a few counts. The genes are TRBV20-1 and TRBJ2-5, with unresolved D. Trimming stripped 0 bases from V and 2 bases from J, with 7 bases between. The CDR3 extends over 13 amino acids. The germline CDR1 and CDR2 sequences are DFQATT and SNEGSKA (reference sequence). DNA of the CDR3: TGCAGTGCTAGAGATGCCCCGCAAGAGACCCAGTACTTC. It translates to CSARDAPQETQYF.

About this clonotype itself: This may stem from a read error, because a much larger clone lies one nucleotide away. The V and J genes are TRBV5-1 and TRBJ2-4, with 9 bases fitting TRBD2. With the DNA end fitting TRBJ2-7 better, the J assignment may be wrong. Germline CDR1 is SGHRS and CDR2 is YFSETQ. The CDR3 consists of 15 residues. The CDR3 region has the DNA TGCGCCAGCAGCGCCGGGACTAGCAGTTCCTCCGAGCAGTACTTC. Amino acid sequence: CASSAGTSSSSEQYF.

This clonotype came up a few times. V and J are TRBV24-1 and TRBJ1-5; no reliable D call. The CDR3 loop spans 13 amino acids. Trimming removed 6 bases from V and 4 bases from J, with 9 bases in between. CDR1 KGHDR and CDR2 SFDVKD come from the germline V gene. The CDR3 here is CATSSGGNQPQHF. The CDR3 DNA sequence: TGTGCCACCAGTTCCGGTGGGAATCAGCCCCAGCATTTT.

This clonotype has at least ten counts. V gene TRBV10-3 combines with J gene TRBJ1-4, with D possibly matching TRBD1 (6 bases). Trimming took 3 bases from V and 4 from J, leaving 15 bases between them. This CDR3 region has 16 residues. The germline V gene has CDR1 ENHRY and CDR2 SYGVKD. The CDR3 region is CAISDQGNSINEKLFF. CDR3 nucleotide sequence: TGTGCCATCAGTGACCAGGGGAACTCCATTAATGAAAAACTGTTTTTT.

This clonotype was picked up a small number of times. The rearrangement links TRBV6-2 or TRBV6-3 to TRBJ2-1, with TRBD2 matching over 9 bases. The CDR3 sequence is 15 residues long. Trimming removed 6 bases from V and 7 bases from J; junction bases left unmatched: 10. CDR1 is MNHEY, CDR2 SVGEGT, per germline. The CDR3 nucleotides read TGTGCCAGCAGGGACCTGCGGGGGGGCCGTAATGAGCAGTTCTTC. Translated, it gives CASRDLRGGRNEQFF.

The chain employs TRBV7-7 and TRBJ2-7, with 13 bases identical to TRBD2. The trim removed 6 bases at V and 3 bases at J, leaving 8 bases unmatched. This CDR3 comprises 16 residues. Germline values: CDR1 SSHAT, CDR2 FNYEAQ (reference sequence). CDR3 sequence: CASSLYGLAGDYEQYF. In DNA, the CDR3 is TGTGCCAGCAGTTTATATGGACTAGCGGGAGACTACGAGCAGTACTTC.

In this sample, this clonotype turned up a few times. The V and J genes are TRBV25-1 and TRBJ2-7, with TRBD1 as a possible D gene (6 bases). The CDR3 totals 15 residues. Germline CDR1 is MGHDK and CDR2 is SYGVNS. Trimming stripped 1 base from V and 5 bases from J, with 15 bases between. The CDR3 is CASSELAGEVDEQYF. CDR3 sequence (DNA): TGTGCCAGCAGTGAATTGGCAGGGGAAGTCGACGAGCAGTACTTC.

With respect to this clonotype: Since a much larger clone is just one base distant, this may be a read error. Here the CDR3 DNA reads TGTGCCAGTGACTCAGGGGGGGAAGGCAATGAGCAGTACTTC. Translation gives CASDSGGEGNEQYF. The V and J genes are TRBV6-6 and TRBJ2-4, with D possibly being TRBD1 or TRBD2 (7 bases each). Trimming left V 9 bases short and J 13 bases short, with 25 bases between. The CDR3 has 14 residues. The germline V gene has CDR1 MNHNY and CDR2 SVGAGI (reference sequence).

In this sample, this clonotype turned up many times. This rearrangement joins TRBV20-1 to TRBJ2-7, with D perhaps matching TRBD1 (5 bases). The CDR3 covers 16 residues. V shed 0 bases and J shed 0 bases, with 15 bases lying between them. Germline lookup yields CDR1 DFQATT and CDR2 SNEGSKA (reference sequence). This chain's CDR3 is CSARDIRTQDSYEQYF. CDR3 in DNA: TGCAGTGCTAGAGATATAAGGACACAGGACTCCTACGAGCAGTACTTC.

This clonotype appeared a few times. The rearrangement joins TRBV5-8 to TRBJ2-1; 8 bases are shared with TRBD2. The germline gives CDR1 SGHTS, CDR2 YDEGEE. The CDR3 consists of 15 residues. V shed 4 bases and J 6 bases; nucleotides not matched to a gene: 9. CDR3 amino acids: CASSKRAGAGNEQFF. DNA of the CDR3: TGTGCCAGCAGCAAGAGAGCGGGAGCAGGCAATGAGCAGTTCTTC.

This clonotype appeared many times. The gene calls are TRBV7-2 and TRBJ2-5; D might be TRBD2 (6 bases). Trimming stripped 0 bases from V and 0 bases from J, with 8 bases between. CDR3 length equals 15 residues. Germline V gene data show CDR1 as SGHTA and CDR2 as FQGNSA. CDR3 sequence: CASSLAGGYQETQYF. Here the CDR3 DNA reads TGTGCCAGCAGCTTAGCCGGAGGGTACCAAGAGACCCAGTACTTC. The whole variable domain, filled in from reference TRBV7-2 and TRBJ2-5, reads GAGVSQSPSNKVTEKGKDVELRCDPISGHTALYWYRQSLGQGLEFLIYFQGNSAPDKSGLPSDRFSAERTGGSVSTLTIQRTQQEDSAVYLCASSLAGGYQETQYFGPGTRLLVL.

The sample holds one count of this clonotype. The chain's CDR3 is CASRDGTGGSYEQYF. The CDR3 DNA follows: TGCGCCAGCCGCGACGGGACAGGGGGATCCTACGAGCAGTACTTC. V and J are TRBV5-1 and TRBJ2-7; 11 bases line up with TRBD1. The V gene's germline CDR1 is SGHRS and CDR2 YFSETQ. V shed 7 bases, J shed 1 base, and the junction held 7 bases outside the gene matches. This CDR3 spans 15 amino acids.